Listed below are T cell receptor beta chains from one sample, sequenced in a study of blood T cell repertoires in COVID-19. Generated by immunoSEQ multiplex PCR, the TCRdb table keeps only in-frame clones and is missing some. The sample includes approximately 70,000 clones, about 85% of them seen just once. Sequences were obtained from peripheral blood. The receptors stem from a woman in her forties or fifties with COVID-19, enrolled during active disease. Both conserved end residues are part of each CDR3. D genes are given only for firm matches. Clone size is not always given. Where it is, it says once, few, many or a class for expanded clones.

size: NA; D: NA; length: 12; V: TRBV29-1; J: TRBJ2-1; DNA: TGCAGCGTCGGGACATATTACAATGAGCAGTTCTTC; CDR3: CSVGTYYNEQFF
size: NA; D: NA; length: 13; V: TRBV6-6; J: TRBJ1-5; DNA: TGTGCCAGCAGTTCACATAGCAATCAGCCCCAGCATTTT; CDR3: CASSSHSNQPQHF
size: NA; D: NA; length: 17; V: TRBV7-9; J: TRBJ2-3; DNA: TGTGCCAGCAGCCCAACTCCCGGGGTATCTGGGGGGGATACGCAGTATTTT; CDR3: CASSPTPGVSGGDTQYF
size: NA; D: NA; length: 16; V: TRBV11-3; J: TRBJ1-4; DNA: TGTGCCAGCAGCGATCAAACCGGGACAAATAATGAAAAACTGTTTTTT; CDR3: CASSDQTGTNNEKLFF
size: NA; D: TRBD1; length: 15; V: TRBV7-9; J: TRBJ1-4; DNA: TGTGCCAGCAGCCTCAGGACAGGGGGGAATGAAAAACTGTTTTTT; CDR3: CASSLRTGGNEKLFF
size: once; D: NA; length: 13; V: TRBV2; J: TRBJ2-5; DNA: TGTGCCAGCTCCCGGGGGTACCAAGAGACCCAGTACTTC; CDR3: CASSRGYQETQYF
size: NA; D: NA; length: 18; V: TRBV5-8; J: TRBJ2-6; DNA: TGTGCCAGCAGCTTGATGACAGATCTTTCCTCTGGGGCCAACGTCCTGACTTTC; CDR3: CASSLMTDLSSGANVLTF
size: NA; D: NA; length: 15; V: TRBV7-2; J: TRBJ2-6; DNA: TGTGCCAGCAGCTTAGGAGGGTTGGGGGCCAACGTCCTGACTTTC; CDR3: CASSLGGLGANVLTF
size: NA; D: NA; length: 11; V: TRBV5-4; J: TRBJ2-7; DNA: TGTGCCAGCAGCTTGGTCGGCGAGCAGTACTTC; CDR3: CASSLVGEQYF
size: NA; D: NA; length: 18; V: TRBV21-1; J: TRBJ2-1; DNA: TGTGCCAGCAGCAAAGATCCCGGACTAGCGGGAGGGGACAATGAGCAGTTCTTC; CDR3: CASSKDPGLAGGDNEQFF
size: NA; D: TRBD2; length: 14; V: TRBV29-1; J: TRBJ2-3; DNA: TGCAGCGTTGAAGAGCGGGAGGGCTTTCGTACGCAGTATTTT; CDR3: CSVEEREGFRTQYF
size: once; D: TRBD2; length: 13; V: TRBV5-1; J: TRBJ2-1; DNA: TGCGCCAGCAGCTTGATTGGGGGGGATGAGCAGTTCTTC; CDR3: CASSLIGGDEQFF
size: NA; D: NA; length: 16; V: TRBV5-8; J: TRBJ1-4; DNA: TGTGCCAGCAGCCCCGGTTCGGGGAGAGAAAATGAAAAACTGTTTTTT; CDR3: CASSPGSGRENEKLFF
size: NA; D: TRBD2; length: 14; V: TRBV27; J: TRBJ2-7; DNA: TGTGCCAGCAGTAGAAGCGGGAGCTCCTACGAGCAGTACTTC; CDR3: CASSRSGSSYEQYF
size: NA; D: NA; length: 12; V: TRBV5-1; J: TRBJ1-2; DNA: TGCGCCAGCAGCTTGGCCCGACAGGTATACACCTTC; CDR3: CASSLARQVYTF
size: NA; D: NA; length: 16; V: TRBV4-1; J: TRBJ1-4; DNA: TGCGCCAGCAGCCAAGAAACGGCAGGAAAAAATGAAAAACTGTTTTTT; CDR3: CASSQETAGKNEKLFF
size: NA; D: NA; length: 14; V: TRBV18; J: TRBJ1-2; DNA: TGTGCCAGCTCACCAAGTGCGGGGGGCAATGGCTACACCTTC; CDR3: CASSPSAGGNGYTF
size: NA; D: TRBD2; length: 15; V: TRBV7-6; J: TRBJ2-1; DNA: TGTGCCAGCAGCTTACTAGCGGGCTCCTACAATGAGCAGTTCTTC; CDR3: CASSLLAGSYNEQFF
size: NA; D: NA; length: 12; V: TRBV7-2; J: TRBJ2-2; DNA: TGTGCCAGCAGCCATGCTATCGGGGAGCTGTTTTTT; CDR3: CASSHAIGELFF
size: few; D: TRBD1; length: 17; V: TRBV30; J: TRBJ2-6; DNA: TGTGCCTGGAGTCTAGGACAGGGATCGGCTGGGGCCAACGTCCTGACTTTC; CDR3: CAWSLGQGSAGANVLTF
size: NA; D: NA; length: 13; V: TRBV6-2/TRBV6-3; J: TRBJ1-1; DNA: TGTGCCAGCAGTTCCTGGGCGGGTACTGAAGCTTTCTTT; CDR3: CASSSWAGTEAFF
size: NA; D: NA; length: 14; V: TRBV27; J: TRBJ1-6; DNA: TGTGCCAGCAGCCTGACGGGGTATAATTCACCCCTCCACTTT; CDR3: CASSLTGYNSPLHF
size: few; D: NA; length: 15; V: TRBV19; J: TRBJ1-1; DNA: TGTGCCAGTAGTATACGAGGAGCTGGGAACACTGAAGCTTTCTTT; CDR3: CASSIRGAGNTEAFF
size: NA; D: NA; length: 14; V: TRBV20-1; J: TRBJ1-6; DNA: TGCAGTGCTAGTCCAGGGACAATCAATTCACCCCTCCACTTT; CDR3: CSASPGTINSPLHF
size: once; D: TRBD2; length: 16; V: TRBV7-2; J: TRBJ2-2; DNA: TGTGCCAGCACCCTGGGGGCGGGAGGTTTGACCGGGGAGCTGTTTTTT; CDR3: CASTLGAGGLTGELFF
size: NA; D: TRBD1; length: 15; V: TRBV14; J: TRBJ2-2; DNA: TGTGCCAGCAGCTACTGGACAGGGACCACCGGGGAGCTGTTTTTT; CDR3: CASSYWTGTTGELFF